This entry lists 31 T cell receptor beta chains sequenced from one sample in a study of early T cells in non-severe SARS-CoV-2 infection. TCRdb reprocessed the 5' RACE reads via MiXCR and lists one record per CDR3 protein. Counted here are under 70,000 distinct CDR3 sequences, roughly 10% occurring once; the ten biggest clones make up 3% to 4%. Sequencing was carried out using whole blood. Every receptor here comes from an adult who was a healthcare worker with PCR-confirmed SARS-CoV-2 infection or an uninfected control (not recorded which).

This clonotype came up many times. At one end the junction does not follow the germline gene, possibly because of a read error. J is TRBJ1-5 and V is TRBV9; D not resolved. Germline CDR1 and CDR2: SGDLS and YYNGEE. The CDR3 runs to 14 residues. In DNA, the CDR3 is TGTGCCAGCAGCGTAGGATATGGCAAACAGCCCCAGCATTTT. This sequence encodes CASSVGYGKQPQHF.

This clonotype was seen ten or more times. CDR3 loop: CASSSHTVKETQYF. The DNA of the CDR3 is TGTGCCAGCAGCTCTCATACGGTAAAAGAGACCCAGTACTTC. The chain recombines TRBV7-8 with TRBJ2-5, with D uncertain. Germline V CDR1 and CDR2: SGHVS, FQNEAQ. Between the trimmed V and J ends, which lost 4 bases and 3 bases, there was a span of 12 bases. This CDR3 is built from 14 residues.

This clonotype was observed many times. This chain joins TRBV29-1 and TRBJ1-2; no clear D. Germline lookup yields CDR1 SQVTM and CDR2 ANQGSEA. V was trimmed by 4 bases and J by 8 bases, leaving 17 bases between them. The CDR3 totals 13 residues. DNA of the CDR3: TGCAGCGTTGTACGGCGCTTGGCAGGCGGCTACACCTTC. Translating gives CSVVRRLAGGYTF.

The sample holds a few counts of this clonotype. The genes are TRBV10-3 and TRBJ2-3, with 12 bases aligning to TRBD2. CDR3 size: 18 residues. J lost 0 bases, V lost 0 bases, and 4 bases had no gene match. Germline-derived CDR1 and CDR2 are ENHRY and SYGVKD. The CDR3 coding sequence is TGTGCCATCAGTGAGTCCCGGACTAGCGGGATTAGCACAGATACGCAGTATTTT. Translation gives CAISESRTSGISTDTQYF.

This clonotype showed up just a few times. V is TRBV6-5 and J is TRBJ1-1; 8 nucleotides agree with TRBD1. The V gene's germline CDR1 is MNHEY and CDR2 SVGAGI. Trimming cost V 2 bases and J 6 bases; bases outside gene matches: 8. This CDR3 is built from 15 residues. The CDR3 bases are TGTGCCAGCAGTTACCTAGACAGGGGAGGCGCTGAAGCTTTCTTT. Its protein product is CASSYLDRGGAEAFF.

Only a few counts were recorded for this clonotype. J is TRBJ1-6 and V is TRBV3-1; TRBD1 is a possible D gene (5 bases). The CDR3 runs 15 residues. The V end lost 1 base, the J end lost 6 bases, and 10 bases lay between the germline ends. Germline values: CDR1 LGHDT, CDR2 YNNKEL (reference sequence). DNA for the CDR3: TGTGCCAGCAGCCAAGTAGACAGATTTAATTCACCCCTCCACTTT. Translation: CASSQVDRFNSPLHF.

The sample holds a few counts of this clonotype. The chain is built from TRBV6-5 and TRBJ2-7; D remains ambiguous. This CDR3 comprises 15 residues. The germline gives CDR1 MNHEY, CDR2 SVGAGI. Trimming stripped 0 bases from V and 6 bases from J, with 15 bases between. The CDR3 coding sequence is TGTGCCAGCAGTTACTCGATCCTCGACCCGGGCGAGCAGTACTTC. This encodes CASSYSILDPGEQYF.

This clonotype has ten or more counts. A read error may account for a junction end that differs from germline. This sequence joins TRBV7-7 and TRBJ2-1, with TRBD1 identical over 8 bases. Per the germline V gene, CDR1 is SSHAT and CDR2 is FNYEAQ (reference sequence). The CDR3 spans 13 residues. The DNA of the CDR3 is TGTGCTAGCAGCCAGACAGGGGACAATGAGCAGTTCTTC. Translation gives CASSQTGDNEQFF.

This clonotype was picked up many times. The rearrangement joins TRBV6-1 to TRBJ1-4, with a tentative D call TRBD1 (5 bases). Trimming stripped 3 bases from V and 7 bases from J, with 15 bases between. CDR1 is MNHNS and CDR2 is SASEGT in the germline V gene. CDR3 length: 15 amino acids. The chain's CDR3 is CASSDWTVGGEKLFF. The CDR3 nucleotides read TGTGCCAGCAGTGATTGGACGGTTGGGGGTGAAAAACTGTTTTTT.

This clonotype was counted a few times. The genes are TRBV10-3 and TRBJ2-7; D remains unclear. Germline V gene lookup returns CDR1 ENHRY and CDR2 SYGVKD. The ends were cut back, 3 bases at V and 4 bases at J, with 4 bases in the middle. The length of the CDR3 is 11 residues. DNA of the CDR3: TGTGCCATCAGTGACATGTACGAGCAGTACTTC. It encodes CAISDMYEQYF.

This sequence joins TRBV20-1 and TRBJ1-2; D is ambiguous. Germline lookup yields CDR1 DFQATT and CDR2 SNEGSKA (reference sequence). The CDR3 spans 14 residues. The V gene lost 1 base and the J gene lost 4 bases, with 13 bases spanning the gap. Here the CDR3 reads CSARVVTQIYGYTF. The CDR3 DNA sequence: TGCAGTGCTAGAGTTGTGACTCAGATCTATGGCTACACCTTC.

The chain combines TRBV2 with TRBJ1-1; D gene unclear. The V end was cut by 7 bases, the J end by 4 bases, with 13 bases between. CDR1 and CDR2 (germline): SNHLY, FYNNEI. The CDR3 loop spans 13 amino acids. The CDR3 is CASTHDAFTEAFF. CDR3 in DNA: TGTGCCAGCACCCATGATGCGTTCACTGAAGCTTTCTTT.

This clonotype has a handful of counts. The CDR3 spells CASSWDRRRVNYGYTF. The CDR3, as DNA: TGTGCCAGCAGCTGGGACAGAAGGAGAGTGAACTATGGCTACACCTTC. The V call is TRBV7-2, the J call TRBJ1-2; the match to TRBD1 covers 7 bases. The CDR3 runs 16 residues. V lost 4 bases to trimming and J lost 2 bases; unmatched junction nucleotides: 10. Germline V gene sequence: CDR1 SGHTA, CDR2 FQGNSA.

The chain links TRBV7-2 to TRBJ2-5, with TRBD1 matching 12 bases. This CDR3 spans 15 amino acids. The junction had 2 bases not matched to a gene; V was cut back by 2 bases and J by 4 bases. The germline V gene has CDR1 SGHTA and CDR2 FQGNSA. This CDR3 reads CASSLWDRGLETQYF. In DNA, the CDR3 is TGTGCCAGCAGCTTATGGGACAGGGGGCTAGAGACCCAGTACTTC. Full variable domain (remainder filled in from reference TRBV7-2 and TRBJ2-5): GAGVSQSPSNKVTEKGKDVELRCDPISGHTALYWYRQSLGQGLEFLIYFQGNSAPDKSGLPSDRFSAERTGGSVSTLTIQRTQQEDSAVYLCASSLWDRGLETQYFGPGTRLLVL.

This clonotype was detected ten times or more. This chain's CDR3 is CASSIGAAYEQYF. In nucleotides, the CDR3 is TGTGCCAGTAGTATAGGGGCCGCCTACGAGCAGTACTTC. The rearrangement links TRBV19 to TRBJ2-7; no clear D gene. The V gene's germline CDR1 is LNHDA and CDR2 SQIVND (reference sequence). The CDR3 is 13 residues long. V lost 1 base to trimming and J lost 2 bases, with 6 bases between them.

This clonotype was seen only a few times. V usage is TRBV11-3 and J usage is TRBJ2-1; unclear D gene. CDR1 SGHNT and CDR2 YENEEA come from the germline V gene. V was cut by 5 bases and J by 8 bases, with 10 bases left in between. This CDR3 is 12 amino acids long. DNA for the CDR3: TGTGCCAGCAGCGTGGAGCTCCATGAGCAGTTCTTC. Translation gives CASSVELHEQFF.

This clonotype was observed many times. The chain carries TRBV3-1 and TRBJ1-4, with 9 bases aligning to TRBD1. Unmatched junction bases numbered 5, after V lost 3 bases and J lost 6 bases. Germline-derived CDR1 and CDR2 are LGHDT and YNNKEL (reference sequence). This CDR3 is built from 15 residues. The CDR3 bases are TGTGCCAGCAGCCAGTGGGACAGGGAAGATGAAAAACTGTTTTTT. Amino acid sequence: CASSQWDREDEKLFF. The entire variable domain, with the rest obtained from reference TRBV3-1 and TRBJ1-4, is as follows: DTAVSQTPKYLVTQMGNDKSIKCEQNLGHDTMYWYKQDSKKFLKIMFSYNNKELIINETVPNRFSPKSPDKAHLNLHINSLELGDSAVYFCASSQWDREDEKLFFGSGTQLSVL.

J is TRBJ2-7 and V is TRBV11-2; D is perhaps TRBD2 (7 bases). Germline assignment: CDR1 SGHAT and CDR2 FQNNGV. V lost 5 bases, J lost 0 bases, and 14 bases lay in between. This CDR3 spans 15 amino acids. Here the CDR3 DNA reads TGTGCCAGCAGCGATTTGCGGGGGCCCTCCTACGAGCAGTACTTC. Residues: CASSDLRGPSYEQYF. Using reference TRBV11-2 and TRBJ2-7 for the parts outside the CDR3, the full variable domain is EAGVAQSPRYKIIEKRQSVAFWCNPISGHATLYWYQQILGQGPKLLIQFQNNGVVDDSQLPKDRFSAERLKGVDSTLKIQPAKLEDSAVYLCASSDLRGPSYEQYFGPGTRLTVT.

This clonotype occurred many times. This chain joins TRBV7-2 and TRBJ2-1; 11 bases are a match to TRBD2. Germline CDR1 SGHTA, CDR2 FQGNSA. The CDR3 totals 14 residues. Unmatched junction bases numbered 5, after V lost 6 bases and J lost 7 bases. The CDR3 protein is CASRSTSGGNEQFF. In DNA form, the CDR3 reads TGTGCCAGCAGATCTACTAGCGGGGGAAATGAGCAGTTCTTC.

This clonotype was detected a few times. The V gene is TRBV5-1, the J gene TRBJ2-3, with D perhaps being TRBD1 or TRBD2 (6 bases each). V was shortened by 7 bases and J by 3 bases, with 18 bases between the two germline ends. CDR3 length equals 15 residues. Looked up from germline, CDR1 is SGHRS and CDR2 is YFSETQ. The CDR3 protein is CASSLEGGITDTQYF. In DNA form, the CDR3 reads TGCGCCAGCTCGCTGGAGGGGGGCATAACAGATACGCAGTATTTT.

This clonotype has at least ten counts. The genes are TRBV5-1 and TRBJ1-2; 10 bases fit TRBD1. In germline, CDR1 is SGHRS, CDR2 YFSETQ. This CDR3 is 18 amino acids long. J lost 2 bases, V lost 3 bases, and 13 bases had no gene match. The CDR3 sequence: CASSSKPSRDRGNYGYTF. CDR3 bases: TGCGCCAGCAGCTCTAAACCATCCCGGGACAGGGGAAACTATGGCTACACCTTC. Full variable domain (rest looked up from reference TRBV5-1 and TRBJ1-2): KAGVTQTPRYLIKTRGQQVTLSCSPISGHRSVSWYQQTPGQGLQFLFEYFSETQRNKGNFPGRFSGRQFSNSRSEMNVSTLELGDSALYLCASSSKPSRDRGNYGYTFGSGTRLTVV.

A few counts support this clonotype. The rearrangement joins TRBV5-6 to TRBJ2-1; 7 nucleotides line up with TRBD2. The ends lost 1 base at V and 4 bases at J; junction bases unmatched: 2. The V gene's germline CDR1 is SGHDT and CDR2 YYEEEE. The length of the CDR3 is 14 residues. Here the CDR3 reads CASSLLRGYNEQFF. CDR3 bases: TGTGCCAGCAGCTTGTTGCGGGGGTACAATGAGCAGTTCTTC.

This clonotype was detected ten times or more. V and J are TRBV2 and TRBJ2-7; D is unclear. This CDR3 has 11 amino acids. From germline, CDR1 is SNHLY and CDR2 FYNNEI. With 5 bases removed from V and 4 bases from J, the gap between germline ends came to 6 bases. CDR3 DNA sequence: TGTGCCAGCAGTCCCAAATACGAGCAGTACTTC. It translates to CASSPKYEQYF.

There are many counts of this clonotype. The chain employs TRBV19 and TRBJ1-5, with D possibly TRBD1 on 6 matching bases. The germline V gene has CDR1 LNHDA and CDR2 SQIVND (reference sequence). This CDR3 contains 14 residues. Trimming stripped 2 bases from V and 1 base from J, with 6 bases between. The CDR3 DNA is TGTGCCAGTAGTATAAGGGGGAGCAATCAGCCCCAGCATTTT. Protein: CASSIRGSNQPQHF.

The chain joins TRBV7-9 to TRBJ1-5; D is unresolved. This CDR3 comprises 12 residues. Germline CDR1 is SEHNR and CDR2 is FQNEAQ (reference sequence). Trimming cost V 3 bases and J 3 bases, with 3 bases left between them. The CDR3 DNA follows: TGTGCCAGCAGCTTGAACAATCAGCCCCAGCATTTT. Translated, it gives CASSLNNQPQHF.

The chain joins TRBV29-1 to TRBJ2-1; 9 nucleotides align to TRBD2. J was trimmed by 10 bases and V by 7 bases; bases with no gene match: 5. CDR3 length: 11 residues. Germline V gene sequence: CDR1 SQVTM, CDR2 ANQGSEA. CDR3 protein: CSASSGAEQFF. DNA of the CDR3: TGCAGCGCCTCTAGCGGGGCCGAGCAGTTCTTC.

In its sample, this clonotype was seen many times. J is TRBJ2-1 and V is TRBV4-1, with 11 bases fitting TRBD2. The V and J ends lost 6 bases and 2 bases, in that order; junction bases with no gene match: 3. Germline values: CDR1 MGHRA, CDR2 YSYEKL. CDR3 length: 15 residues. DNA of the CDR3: TGCGCCAGCAGTACACTAGCGGGAGCCTACAATGAGCAGTTCTTC. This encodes CASSTLAGAYNEQFF.

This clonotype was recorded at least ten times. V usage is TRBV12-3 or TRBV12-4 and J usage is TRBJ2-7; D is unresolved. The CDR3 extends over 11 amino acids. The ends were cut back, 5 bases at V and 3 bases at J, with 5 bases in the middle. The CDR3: CASSRHYEQYF. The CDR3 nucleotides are TGTGCCAGCAGTCGTCACTACGAGCAGTACTTC.

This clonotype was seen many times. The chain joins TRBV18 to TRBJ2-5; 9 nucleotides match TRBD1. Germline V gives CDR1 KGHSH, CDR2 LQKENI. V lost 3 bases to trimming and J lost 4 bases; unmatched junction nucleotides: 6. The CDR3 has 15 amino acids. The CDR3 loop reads CASSPTGQGGETQYF. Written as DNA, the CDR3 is TGTGCCAGCTCACCCACGGGACAGGGAGGAGAGACCCAGTACTTC.

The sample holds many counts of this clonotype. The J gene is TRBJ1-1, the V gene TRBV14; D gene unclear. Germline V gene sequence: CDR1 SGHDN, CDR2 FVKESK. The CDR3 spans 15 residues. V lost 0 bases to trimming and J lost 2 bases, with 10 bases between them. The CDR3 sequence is CASSQELTENTEAFF. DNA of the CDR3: TGTGCCAGCAGCCAAGAGCTCACGGAAAACACTGAAGCTTTCTTT. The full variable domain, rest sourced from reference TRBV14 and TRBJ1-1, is EAGVTQFPSHSVIEKGQTVTLRCDPISGHDNLYWYRRVMGKEIKFLLHFVKESKQDESGMPNNRFLAERTGGTYSTLKVQPAELEDSGVYFCASSQELTENTEAFFGQGTRLTVV.

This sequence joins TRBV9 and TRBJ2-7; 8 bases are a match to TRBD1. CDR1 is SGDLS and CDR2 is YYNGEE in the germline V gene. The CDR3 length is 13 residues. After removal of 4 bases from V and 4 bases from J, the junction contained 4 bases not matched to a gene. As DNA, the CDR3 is TGTGCCAGCAGCCCAGGGGGCTGGTACGAGCAGTACTTC. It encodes CASSPGGWYEQYF.